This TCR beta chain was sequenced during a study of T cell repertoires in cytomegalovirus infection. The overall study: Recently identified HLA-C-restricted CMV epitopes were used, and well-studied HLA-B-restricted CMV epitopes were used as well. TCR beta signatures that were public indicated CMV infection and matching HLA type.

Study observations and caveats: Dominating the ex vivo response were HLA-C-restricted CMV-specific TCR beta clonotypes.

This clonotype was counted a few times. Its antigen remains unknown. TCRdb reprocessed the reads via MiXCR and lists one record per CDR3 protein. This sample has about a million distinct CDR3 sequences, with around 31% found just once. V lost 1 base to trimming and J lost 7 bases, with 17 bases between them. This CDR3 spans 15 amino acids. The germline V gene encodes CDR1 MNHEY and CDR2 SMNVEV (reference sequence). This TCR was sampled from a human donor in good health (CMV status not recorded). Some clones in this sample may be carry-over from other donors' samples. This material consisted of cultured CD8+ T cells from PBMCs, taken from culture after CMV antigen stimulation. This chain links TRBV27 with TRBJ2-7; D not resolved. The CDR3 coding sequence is TGTGCCAGCAGTTTATTTCAGGCTCTGGACGGGGAGCAGTACTTC. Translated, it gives CASSLFQALDGEQYF.